Shown below are 7 T cell receptor beta chains from a single sample sequenced in a study of shared clonotypes between healthy human individuals. Repertoires were generated with immunoSEQ multiplex PCR, while TCRdb's copy carries only in-frame clones and drops some. The sample carries fewer than 100,000 clones, 67% recorded once. Input material: memory CD8+ T cells sorted from blood. Subset denoted: CD45RO+ cells pooled with CCR7-negative TemRA cells. Source of these receptors: a young man in good health.

The rearrangement links TRBV10-1 to TRBJ2-1; no definite D call. V lost 0 bases to trimming and J lost 4 bases, with 7 bases between them. The CDR3 sequence is 14 residues long. Germline loops: CDR1 WNHNN, CDR2 SYGVQD (reference sequence). The CDR3 bases are TGCGCCAGCAGTGAGTCTGTAGAGTACAATGAGCAGTTCTTC. Residues: CASSESVEYNEQFF.

The V and J genes are TRBV5-6 and TRBJ1-2, with D possibly matching TRBD1 (5 bases). The CDR3 length is 13 residues. Trimming removed 4 bases from V and 8 bases from J, with 15 bases in between. CDR1 and CDR2 from the germline V gene are SGHDT and YYEEEE. DNA of the CDR3: TGTGCCAGCAGCCAGTCGGGGGGAACGGGCTACACCTTC. It encodes CASSQSGGTGYTF.

The rearrangement joins TRBV6-1 to TRBJ2-3, with TRBD1 identical over 8 bases. This CDR3 is built from 13 residues. Per the germline V gene, CDR1 is MNHNS and CDR2 is SASEGT. Trimming took 10 bases from V and 2 from J; bases not matched to a gene: 5. CDR3 protein: CATTGGPTDTQYF. In DNA, the CDR3 is TGTGCCACTACAGGGGGTCCCACAGATACGCAGTATTTT.

The J gene is TRBJ2-1, the V gene TRBV7-9; possibly TRBD1 or TRBD2 for D (5 bases each). Germline V gives CDR1 SEHNR, CDR2 FQNEAQ (reference sequence). This CDR3 spans 12 amino acids. V lost 7 bases, J lost 7 bases, and 11 bases lay in between. CDR3 residues: CASTHWGNEQFF. CDR3 DNA: TGTGCCAGCACACACTGGGGGAATGAGCAGTTCTTC.

The rearrangement joins TRBV5-4 to TRBJ2-3; 7 bases are a match to TRBD2. Germline assignment: CDR1 SGHNT and CDR2 YYREEE (reference sequence). The CDR3 loop spans 18 amino acids. Trimming cost V 3 bases and J 5 bases; bases outside gene matches: 18. CDR3 DNA: TGTGCCAGCAGCTCCATAGAAAAAGCGGGAACGGGGGAAGATACGCAGTATTTT. This translates into CASSSIEKAGTGEDTQYF.

The chain combines TRBV4-1 with TRBJ2-7; D remains unclear. Trimming pared 5 bases from V and 3 bases from J, leaving 14 bases between. The CDR3 consists of 14 residues. Germline CDR1 reads MGHRA; CDR2 reads YSYEKL. The CDR3 region has the DNA TGCGCCAGCAGCAATCTCGGTAAGGGCTACGAGCAGTACTTC. It specifies CASSNLGKGYEQYF.

The V gene is TRBV25-1, the J gene TRBJ2-6, with 7 bases identical to TRBD1. After removal of 8 bases from V and 0 bases from J, the junction contained 7 bases not matched to a gene. Germline V gene sequence: CDR1 MGHDK, CDR2 SYGVNS. CDR3 length: 16 residues. In DNA form, the CDR3 reads TGTGCCAGCCGGGGACAGTTCGACTCTGGGGCCAACGTCCTGACTTTC. This codes for CASRGQFDSGANVLTF.